The sequence of this T cell receptor (beta chain) was determined in a study of blood T cell repertoires in COVID-19. Overall study context: Recovery among Cohort 3 donors was established by two negative PCRs, clearance, or symptom resolution.

There are 19 residues in the CDR3. V lost 4 bases to trimming and J lost 0 bases; unmatched junction nucleotides: 12. Germline V CDR1 and CDR2: MDHEN, SYDVKM. Using immunoSEQ multiplex PCR, the repertoire was profiled, and TCRdb retains in-frame clones only, with some absent. This table has approximately 200,000 clones, 80% to 90% appearing once. The sequencing input was PBMCs or T cells enriched from blood (not recorded which). The receptor comes from a man aged 25 to 45 in a cohort exposed to, infected with or recovered from COVID-19 (not recorded which). The chain links TRBV28 to TRBJ2-5, with 12 nucleotides matching TRBD2. CDR3 coding DNA: TGTGCCAGCAGTTCAACCCTACTAGCGGGAGGCGTGTACCAAGAGACCCAGTACTTC. The encoded protein is CASSSTLLAGGVYQETQYF.